This T cell receptor beta chain stems from a study of CD8 T cells in Susac syndrome. Study overall: Susac syndrome patients were untreated, on corticosteroids with some adding intravenous immunoglobulin, or on intravenous immunoglobulin only.

RNA was extracted with the RNeasy kit, and a quantity of about 0.45 to 1 ug was reverse transcribed using random hexamers. One entry per CDR3 protein, called by TCRdb with MiXCR from the immunoSEQ multiplex PCR reads. Found here are around 190,000 distinct CDR3 sequences, roughly 94% of them singletons; the top ten hold approximately 0.11%. Trimming took off 3 bases at V and 4 bases at J, with 12 bases between the two ends. Germline V CDR1 and CDR2: KGHSH, LQKENI. The CDR3 has 14 residues. The authors sequenced TCR beta from blood CD8+ and CD4+ T cells. Patients with Susac syndrome fulfilled recently defined diagnostic criteria for definite or probable disease. The CD8+ and CD4+ T cells were negatively isolated, with the TEMRA cells enriched by FACS.

Source material: CD4+ T cells from PBMCs. The chain employs TRBV18 and TRBJ1-1; D is unclear. The source of this sequence is a human donor with Susac syndrome. The CDR3 DNA sequence: TGTGCCAGCTCACCTGAAAGGTTGGGCACTGAAGCTTTCTTT. Translating it yields CASSPERLGTEAFF.